This TCR beta chain was documented in a study of blood T cell repertoires in COVID-19. Looking at the study overall: Acute and convalescent COVID-19 samples came from the United States, Italy and Spain. PBMCs, B-cell-depleted T cells, or T cells provided the cDNA or gDNA that made up the material.

In the study's own analysis: Quantification of nucleated cells was approximated via reference gene primer amplification. Produced via immunoSEQ multiplex PCR; TCRdb's table is partial and in-frame only. That table supplies the V and J calls and clone size; D and trimming were determined from the DNA. The sample has tens of thousands of clones; less than 85% are singletons. Deletions cut 5 bases from V and 6 bases from J, with 11 bases between. CDR3 size: 12 residues. CDR1 is SGHRS and CDR2 is YFSETQ in the germline V gene. The chain has TRBV5-1 and TRBJ1-1, with D unresolved. The material sequenced was peripheral blood. This TCR was recovered from a human donor in a cohort sampled during active COVID-19. The CDR3 DNA reads as TGCGCCAGCAGACGTGAGGGTCCTGAAGCTTTCTTT. This gives the protein CASRREGPEAFF.